These 11 T cell receptor beta chains share one sample of origin, sequenced in a study of cytomegalovirus exposure and HLA in healthy donors. TCRdb's copy holds only in-frame clones and misses some; the assay was immunoSEQ multiplex PCR. The sample shows more than 55,000 clones, 95% to 96% of them seen only once. Material: PBMCs. The receptors come from a man aged 18 to 29 in good health and CMV-seronegative.

The chain is built from TRBV7-2 and TRBJ1-5; 8 nucleotides line up with TRBD1. V shed 3 bases, J shed 4 bases, and the junction held 5 bases outside the gene matches. From germline, CDR1 is SGHTA and CDR2 FQGNSA. This CDR3 contains 15 residues. In nucleotides, the CDR3 is TGTGCCAGCAGCTTCAGGACAGGGAGAAATCAGCCCCAGCATTTT. Translation: CASSFRTGRNQPQHF.

The chain is built from TRBV28 and TRBJ1-1; the D gene is possibly TRBD1 (5 bases). V was trimmed by 4 bases and J by 3 bases, leaving 15 bases between them. Germline V gene data show CDR1 as MDHEN and CDR2 as SYDVKM. This CDR3 is 15 amino acids long. The CDR3, as DNA: TGTGCCAGCAGTTCCCCGGGGGTTAGAGACACTGAAGCTTTCTTT. Encoded protein: CASSSPGVRDTEAFF.

The chain is built from TRBV30 and TRBJ1-5; D not resolved. V lost 0 bases to trimming and J lost 8 bases, with 11 bases between them. The CDR3 length is 13 residues. CDR1 and CDR2 from the germline V gene are GTSNPN and SVGIG (reference sequence). This chain's CDR3 is CAWSVGPSEPQHF. CDR3 in DNA: TGTGCCTGGAGTGTAGGTCCAAGCGAGCCCCAGCATTTT.

For this clone: A junction end diverges from the germline sequence, so it may reflect a read error. The rearrangement uses TRBV5-1 and TRBJ1-1; perhaps TRBD1 as D (5 bases). There are 11 residues in the CDR3. The V gene's germline CDR1 is SGHRS and CDR2 YFSETQ. The CDR3 loop is CASSVGTEAFF. For the CDR3, the DNA is TGCGCCAGCAGCGTAGGGACTGAGGCTTTCTTT.

This sequence joins TRBV7-2 and TRBJ1-5, with 7 bases that match TRBD1. V shed 2 bases, J shed 1 base, and the junction held 8 bases outside the gene matches. Germline loops: CDR1 SGHTA, CDR2 FQGNSA. The CDR3 totals 17 residues. The CDR3 here is CASSLIGGAGSNQPQHF. The CDR3 nucleotides are TGTGCCAGCAGCTTAATAGGGGGCGCGGGAAGCAATCAGCCCCAGCATTTT.

This clone has just one count. V and J are TRBV5-1 and TRBJ2-1; 8 positions agree with TRBD1. J was trimmed by 8 bases and V by 4 bases; bases with no gene match: 8. CDR1 is SGHRS, CDR2 YFSETQ, per germline. CDR3 length: 14 residues. In DNA, the CDR3 is TGCGCCAGCAGCGATCAGGGGGCGATCTATGAGCAGTTCTTC. Its protein is CASSDQGAIYEQFF.

This chain connects TRBV29-1 to TRBJ1-1, with 7 bases matching TRBD1. Per germline, CDR1 SQVTM and CDR2 ANQGSEA. The V and J ends lost 7 bases and 1 base, in that order; junction bases with no gene match: 6. This CDR3 comprises 13 residues. In DNA form, the CDR3 reads TGCAGCGCAAATGGGGACAGGAACACTGAAGCTTTCTTT. The encoded protein is CSANGDRNTEAFF.

V is TRBV28 and J is TRBJ2-5; the match to TRBD2 covers 13 bases. The CDR3 spans 17 residues. CDR1 and CDR2 (germline): MDHEN, SYDVKM. V trimming: 5 bases; J trimming: 0 bases; junction bases outside the gene matches: 6. The CDR3 spells CASSQGLAGHYQETQYF. CDR3 nucleotides: TGTGCCAGCAGTCAGGGACTAGCGGGGCACTACCAAGAGACCCAGTACTTC.

The table lists this clone with a count of one. V gene TRBV29-1 combines with J gene TRBJ2-3, with 8 bases identical to TRBD2. Germline lookup yields CDR1 SQVTM and CDR2 ANQGSEA. The CDR3 runs to 13 residues. The V segment lost 5 bases and the J segment 6 bases; nucleotides outside the gene matches: 7. CDR3 amino acids: CSVPGRAPDTQYF. In nucleotides, the CDR3 is TGCAGCGTTCCCGGGAGGGCCCCCGATACGCAGTATTTT.

Only one count was recorded for this clone. The genes are TRBV6-5 and TRBJ2-1; D possibly corresponds to TRBD1 (6 bases). Germline-derived CDR1 and CDR2 are MNHEY and SVGAGI. V was pared by 4 bases and J by 3 bases, with 16 bases between. This CDR3 comprises 16 residues. CDR3 coding DNA: TGTGCCAGCAGTTTAGGGACACCAGAATTCTACAATGAGCAGTTCTTC. This encodes CASSLGTPEFYNEQFF.

The rearrangement joins TRBV2 to TRBJ1-1, with 9 bases matching TRBD1. Germline CDR1 reads SNHLY; CDR2 reads FYNNEI. The CDR3 totals 14 residues. J was trimmed by 11 bases and V by 4 bases; bases with no gene match: 11. CDR3 loop: CASSAFTGGAGAFF. The CDR3 DNA reads as TGTGCCAGCAGTGCTTTCACAGGGGGCGCGGGGGCTTTCTTT.